This T cell receptor (beta chain) is from a study of radiotherapy plus CTLA-4 blockade in lung cancer. Overall study context: Objective responses emerged in under 20% of patients, and around 31% attained disease control.

The repertoire was sequenced with immunoSEQ multiplex PCR; TCRdb's copy has only in-frame clones and lacks some. The repertoire includes 55,000 to 80,000 clones, around 86% of them detected once, and around 40% sits in the top ten. CDR3 length equals 14 residues. Deletions cut 6 bases from V and 4 bases from J, with 15 bases between. Germline V gives CDR1 MNHEY, CDR2 SVGAGI. This chain links TRBV6-5 with TRBJ1-2, with a weak D call TRBD1 (6 bases). This receptor was identified in a human donor with non-small cell lung cancer that progressed on radiotherapy plus ipilimumab. Here the sequenced sample was peripheral blood, taken from a patient treated with radiotherapy plus ipilimumab. This CDR3 reads CASRAGQLIYGYTF. The DNA for the CDR3 is TGTGCCAGCAGAGCTGGACAGTTGATCTATGGCTACACCTTC.